The 23 T cell receptor beta chains presented below share a single source sample, sequenced in a study of blood T cell repertoires in COVID-19. TCRdb's copy holds only in-frame clones and misses some; the assay was immunoSEQ multiplex PCR. This table holds roughly 110,000 clones, 80% to 95% found once. Sequenced input: peripheral blood. The source is a woman aged 25 to 39 with acute or convalescent COVID-19.

V and J are TRBV4-1 and TRBJ2-1; perhaps TRBD1 as D (6 bases). Germline loops: CDR1 MGHRA, CDR2 YSYEKL. Trimming took off 1 base at V and 7 bases at J, with 11 bases between the two ends. This CDR3 contains 14 residues. The CDR3 DNA reads TGCGCCAGCAGCCAAGTTGACAGGTCAAATGAGCAGTTCTTC. This translates into CASSQVDRSNEQFF.

The chain has TRBV7-9 and TRBJ2-7, with 11 bases aligning to TRBD2. The CDR3 extends over 17 amino acids. V dropped 7 bases and J dropped 2; count of bases not matched to a gene: 13. The germline V gene encodes CDR1 SEHNR and CDR2 FQNEAQ (reference sequence). DNA for the CDR3: TGTGCCAGCATCCAAGATGGGGCTAGCGGGGGGACCTACGAGCAGTACTTC. Amino acids: CASIQDGASGGTYEQYF. Combining the CDR3 with reference TRBV7-9 and TRBJ2-7 gives the whole variable domain DTGVSQNPRHKITKRGQNVTFRCDPISEHNRLYWYRQTLGQGPEFLTYFQNEAQLEKSRLLSDRFSAERPKGSFSTLEIQRTEQGDSAMYLCASIQDGASGGTYEQYFGPGTRLTVT.

The gene calls are TRBV3-1 (or the pseudogene TRBV3-2) and TRBJ2-5, with TRBD2 identical over 8 bases. The CDR3 length is 17 residues. Germline CDR1 and CDR2: LGHDT and YNNKEL (reference sequence). V dropped 0 bases and J dropped 5; count of bases not matched to a gene: 11. The CDR3 bases are TGTGCCAGCAGCCAAGATGTACCAGCGGGAGTACGGGAGACCCAGTACTTC. Translating it yields CASSQDVPAGVRETQYF.

This CDR3 reads CATSGGVVNYGYTF. In DNA form, the CDR3 reads TGTGCCACCAGTGGCGGGGTTGTCAACTATGGCTACACCTTC. The chain combines TRBV24-1 with TRBJ1-2; D is unresolved. Germline V gene data show CDR1 as KGHDR and CDR2 as SFDVKD. V was pared by 5 bases and J by 2 bases, with 11 bases between. This CDR3 is 14 amino acids long.

V gene TRBV10-3 combines with J gene TRBJ2-2; 8 nucleotides match TRBD1. Germline lookup yields CDR1 ENHRY and CDR2 SYGVKD. The CDR3 runs to 14 residues. Trimming removed 7 bases from V and 5 bases from J; junction bases left unmatched: 6. CDR3 DNA: TGTGCCATCAACAGACAGGGGCCGACCGGGGAGCTGTTTTTT. This codes for CAINRQGPTGELFF.

This chain uses TRBV27 with TRBJ1-1; perhaps TRBD1 as D (6 bases). V lost 4 bases and J lost 7, with 13 bases in between. In germline, CDR1 is MNHEY, CDR2 SMNVEV (reference sequence). This CDR3 has 13 residues. CDR3: CASSYRELNEAFF. The CDR3 DNA reads as TGTGCCAGCAGTTACAGGGAGCTTAATGAAGCTTTCTTT.

The rearrangement links TRBV18 to TRBJ1-1; the D gene is possibly TRBD1 (6 bases). V was trimmed by 4 bases and J by 0 bases, leaving 9 bases between them. The germline V gene encodes CDR1 KGHSH and CDR2 LQKENI. The length of the CDR3 is 14 residues. The CDR3 DNA sequence: TGTGCCAGCTCACTTCGGACAGTGAACACTGAAGCTTTCTTT. Protein sequence: CASSLRTVNTEAFF.

This rearrangement joins TRBV5-1 to TRBJ1-4; tentative D call: TRBD1 (5 bases). The CDR3 contains 15 residues. Germline CDR1 and CDR2: SGHRS and YFSETQ. With 6 bases removed from V and 4 bases from J, the gap between germline ends came to 16 bases. CDR3 nucleotides: TGCGCCAGCACCCCCGTCGGGGGAGGTAATGAAAAACTGTTTTTT. Protein product: CASTPVGGGNEKLFF.

The chain combines TRBV19 with TRBJ1-6, with 8 bases aligning to TRBD1. CDR1 is LNHDA and CDR2 is SQIVND in the germline V gene (reference sequence). The CDR3 has 16 residues. With V trimmed by 4 bases and J by 10 bases, 12 bases remained unmatched. The CDR3 bases are TGTGCCAGTAGTACCTTCTCGACAGGGGTGGACTCACCCCTCCACTTT. Protein sequence: CASSTFSTGVDSPLHF.

The sample holds a few counts of this clone. The J gene is TRBJ1-2, the V gene TRBV15; tentative D call: TRBD1 (5 bases). V was cut by 0 bases and J by 4 bases, with 12 bases left in between. This CDR3 is 15 amino acids long. Germline CDR1 LNHNV, CDR2 YYDKDF (reference sequence). The CDR3 sequence: CATSRDVGEAYGYTF. The DNA of the CDR3 is TGTGCCACCAGCAGAGATGTAGGGGAAGCCTATGGCTACACCTTC.

The V gene is TRBV5-1, the J gene TRBJ2-7; 10 bases are a match to TRBD1. Germline V gene data show CDR1 as SGHRS and CDR2 as YFSETQ. The CDR3 is made up of 15 amino acids. J gave up 2 bases and V 4 bases, and 6 bases lay outside the gene matches. This CDR3 is CASSAGQGFTYEQYF. Here the CDR3 DNA reads TGCGCCAGCAGCGCGGGACAGGGGTTTACCTACGAGCAGTACTTC.

V usage is TRBV2 and J usage is TRBJ1-3; D uncertain. Germline V gives CDR1 SNHLY, CDR2 FYNNEI. V was clipped by 7 bases and J by 4 bases, with 5 bases between them. The length of the CDR3 is 11 residues. The CDR3 protein is CASTEGNTIYF. CDR3 sequence (DNA): TGTGCCAGCACCGAGGGAAACACCATATATTTT.

This clone was observed once. This chain links TRBV7-9 with TRBJ1-1; D is uncertain. The CDR3 has 15 residues. Germline assignment: CDR1 SEHNR and CDR2 FQNEAQ (reference sequence). Trimming pared 5 bases from V and 5 bases from J, leaving 18 bases between. The DNA for the CDR3 is TGTGCCAGCAGCCCAACAGATGTCAGAGAAACTGAAGCTTTCTTT. As protein: CASSPTDVRETEAFF.

CDR3 DNA sequence: TGCGCCAGCAGCCAAGGCAGCGGGAGGGCCACCGGGGAGCTGTTTTTT. This gives the protein CASSQGSGRATGELFF. The chain has TRBV4-1 and TRBJ2-2; 10 bases align to TRBD2. CDR3 length: 16 amino acids. V was clipped by 1 base and J by 4 bases; unmatched bases: 3. Germline V gene sequence: CDR1 MGHRA, CDR2 YSYEKL.

The V and J genes are TRBV5-1 and TRBJ2-1; D is perhaps TRBD2 (7 bases). CDR3 length equals 18 residues. Germline assignment: CDR1 SGHRS and CDR2 YFSETQ. The V end lost 1 base, the J end lost 4 bases, and 21 bases lay between the germline ends. CDR3 residues: CASSLTPAGAPLYNEQFF. CDR3 sequence (DNA): TGCGCCAGCAGCTTGACCCCGGCGGGGGCCCCACTATACAATGAGCAGTTCTTC.

The rearrangement joins TRBV7-2 to TRBJ2-5; TRBD2 aligns across 11 bases. Germline V gene data show CDR1 as SGHTA and CDR2 as FQGNSA. The junction had 17 bases not matched to a gene; V was cut back by 6 bases and J by 5 bases. The CDR3 runs to 18 residues. CDR3 loop: CASSSGGLAGFEGETQYF. In DNA, the CDR3 is TGTGCCAGCAGTTCGGGAGGACTAGCGGGTTTCGAAGGTGAGACCCAGTACTTC.

The chain joins TRBV3-1 (or the pseudogene TRBV3-2) to TRBJ2-1; D gene uncertain. The V end was cut by 1 base, the J end by 5 bases, with 6 bases between. Germline V lookup: CDR1 LGHDT, CDR2 YNNKEL (reference sequence). The CDR3 loop spans 13 amino acids. CDR3 residues: CASSQALNNEQFF. The CDR3 coding sequence is TGTGCCAGCAGCCAAGCACTAAACAATGAGCAGTTCTTC.

V gene TRBV11-3 combines with J gene TRBJ1-3; 8 positions agree with TRBD1. In germline, CDR1 is SGHNT, CDR2 YENEEA. The length of the CDR3 is 16 residues. The trim removed 5 bases at V and 0 bases at J, leaving 6 bases unmatched. The CDR3 loop reads CASSGPGQVSGNTIYF. The CDR3 DNA follows: TGTGCCAGCAGCGGACCGGGACAGGTCTCTGGAAACACCATATATTTT.

This chain joins TRBV7-8 and TRBJ2-7; TRBD1 aligns across 7 bases. The CDR3 runs 15 residues. The V gene end was trimmed by 4 bases and the J gene end by 3 bases; junction bases not matched to a gene: 9. From germline, CDR1 is SGHVS and CDR2 FQNEAQ. Here the CDR3 DNA reads TGTGCCAGCAGCTCGGACAGGTACAAGTACTACGAGCAGTACTTC. It is translated as CASSSDRYKYYEQYF.

The CDR3 protein is CASQGDTGELFF. In nucleotides, the CDR3 is TGTGCCAGTCAAGGGGACACCGGGGAGCTGTTTTTT. The chain carries TRBV28 and TRBJ2-2, with D perhaps TRBD1 (5 bases). Deletions cut 9 bases from V and 3 bases from J, with 8 bases between. CDR3 length equals 12 residues. Germline CDR1 and CDR2: MDHEN and SYDVKM.

The V and J genes are TRBV6-6 and TRBJ2-5; 9 nucleotides line up with TRBD1. Germline loops: CDR1 MNHNY, CDR2 SVGAGI (reference sequence). J was trimmed by 3 bases and V by 5 bases; bases with no gene match: 7. The CDR3 is made up of 15 amino acids. CDR3 sequence: CASSLQGAGKETQYF. CDR3 coding DNA: TGTGCCAGCAGTCTACAGGGGGCCGGGAAAGAGACCCAGTACTTC.

V gene TRBV5-4 combines with J gene TRBJ2-1; a possible D gene is TRBD2 (5 bases). The germline CDR1 and CDR2 sequences are SGHNT and YYREEE (reference sequence). This CDR3 contains 14 residues. The V and J ends lost 0 bases and 8 bases respectively, with 12 bases between them. CDR3 nucleotides: TGTGCCAGCAGCTTGGCCCCCGGACTCCATGAGCAGTTCTTC. Encoded protein: CASSLAPGLHEQFF.

The chain's CDR3 is CASSQEPGSGNTIYF. CDR3 nucleotide sequence: TGCGCCAGCAGCCAAGAGCCAGGCTCTGGAAACACCATATATTTT. The V gene is TRBV4-3, the J gene TRBJ1-3; D remains unclear. CDR1 is LGHNA and CDR2 is YSLEER in the germline V gene. The CDR3 covers 15 residues. V gave up 0 bases and J gave up 0 bases, with 6 bases separating them.